The 2 T cell receptor beta chains reported below all come from one sample, sequenced in a study of CD8 T cells in Susac syndrome (dated by TCRdb to the late 2010s). Library preparation used the immunoSEQ multiplex PCR assay. RNA was extracted with the RNeasy kit and roughly 0.45 to 1 ug was reverse transcribed using random hexamers. The raw public reads went through TCRdb reprocessing: fastp at Q25, MiXCR clone calling, in-frame beta chains kept. CDR3 protein sequences are deduplicated, and each keeps its most common genes and DNA. Here the sample has 400,000 or so distinct CDR3 sequences; 85% to 90% occur a single time. Together, the top ten hold more than 0.09% of the sample. Material for sequencing was CD8+ T cells from PBMCs. The receptors derive from a human donor with multiple sclerosis.

The chain has TRBV2 and TRBJ1-2; D is ambiguous. Trimming took 3 bases from V and 0 from J, leaving 11 bases between them. CDR3 length: 15 amino acids. Germline CDR1 is SNHLY and CDR2 is FYNNEI. CDR3 region: CASSETGDTNYGYTF. CDR3 nucleotide sequence: TGTGCCAGCAGTGAGACCGGTGACACTAACTATGGCTACACCTTC.

The chain links TRBV5-5 to TRBJ2-7; 7 bases agree with TRBD1. The CDR3 has 14 amino acids. In germline, CDR1 is SGHKS, CDR2 YYEKEE (reference sequence). V was clipped by 5 bases and J by 5 bases; unmatched bases: 10. The CDR3 loop reads CASRDRVGIDEQYF. The CDR3, as DNA: TGTGCCAGCAGAGACAGGGTCGGTATCGACGAGCAGTACTTC.